This entry describes one TCR beta chain. Its antigen is unknown. Nothing much larger sits one base from this clone, and base qualities are not available. Inclusive of the bounding cysteine and phenylalanine, the CDR3 is 15 residues long. This entry keeps only the CDR3 DNA: 45 bases, framed from base 1. Taken from the germline V gene, the CDR1 and CDR2 loops are MNHEY and SVGAGI. Compared with germline, V lacks 2 bases and J lacks 4 bases; bases without a gene match: 7. The data stem from a study of blood T cell repertoires in COVID-19 (dated by TCRdb to between 2020 and 2021). In terms of the full investigation: The collaborator samples originated in the United States, Italy and Spain and spanned the acute and convalescent phases of COVID-19. HLA class I and class II types, where available, came from metadata supplied by the sample provider rather than from assay-based typing. The prospective study material was composed of cDNA or gDNA derived from T cells, B-cell-depleted T cells, or PBMCs. The samples were drawn from two sources: the first 160 participants of the ongoing ImmuneRACE study, and 1,254 subjects contributed by 6 global collaborators. Deeply sampled blood TCRbeta repertoires from subjects exposed to, actively infected with, or recovered from COVID-19 were included in the dataset. A de-identified subject ID, COVID-19 status, age in years and sex were almost always included in the sample metadata. The repertoires were released in a freely available public database intended as a resource for research on the immune response to SARS-CoV-2.

Overall results and qualifications from the work: Clinical and demographic metadata were provided uncurated, with the amount varying by source and participant.

TCRbeta CDR3 regions were amplified from genomic DNA by means of the immunoSEQ Assay, a bias-controlled multiplex PCR. Per the original workflow: The number of nucleated cells in each sample was estimated by amplification of reference gene primers within the assay. To quantify the absolute abundance of each unique TCRbeta CDR3 rearrangement, sequence reads were collapsed and filtered. For each sample, productive Simpson clonality was calculated as the square root of Simpson's diversity index over productive rearrangements. The table comes from immuneACCESS by way of TCRdb, which keeps in-frame sequences with V and J called. Part of the clones is missing from these tables; in studies checked, under half for an unresolved V gene and the rest for unknown reasons. Clonal size and the V and J genes are those of that table, whereas D and trimming came from the DNA. The sample table records around 440,000 clones; approximately 88% of these occur just once. The ten largest clones add up to roughly 12% of the sample.

One collaborating source in Seattle enrolled patients during active infection and followed them longitudinally through the course of disease. Whole blood was collected in K2EDTA tubes by collaborating institutions according to the institutions' own protocols. Collaborator samples were shipped for TCRbeta analysis as frozen whole blood, isolated PBMCs, or DNA extracted from either sample type. The chain couples TRBV6-5 to TRBJ1-2; TRBD1 fits 7 bases in the junction. Specimen: peripheral blood. The receptor comes from a woman between 45 and 65 years old with COVID-19, enrolled during active disease. The DNA sequence follows: TGTGCCAGCAGTTACGTACAGGGGTTAGGCTATGGCTACACCTTC. This gives the protein CASSYVQGLGYGYTF.